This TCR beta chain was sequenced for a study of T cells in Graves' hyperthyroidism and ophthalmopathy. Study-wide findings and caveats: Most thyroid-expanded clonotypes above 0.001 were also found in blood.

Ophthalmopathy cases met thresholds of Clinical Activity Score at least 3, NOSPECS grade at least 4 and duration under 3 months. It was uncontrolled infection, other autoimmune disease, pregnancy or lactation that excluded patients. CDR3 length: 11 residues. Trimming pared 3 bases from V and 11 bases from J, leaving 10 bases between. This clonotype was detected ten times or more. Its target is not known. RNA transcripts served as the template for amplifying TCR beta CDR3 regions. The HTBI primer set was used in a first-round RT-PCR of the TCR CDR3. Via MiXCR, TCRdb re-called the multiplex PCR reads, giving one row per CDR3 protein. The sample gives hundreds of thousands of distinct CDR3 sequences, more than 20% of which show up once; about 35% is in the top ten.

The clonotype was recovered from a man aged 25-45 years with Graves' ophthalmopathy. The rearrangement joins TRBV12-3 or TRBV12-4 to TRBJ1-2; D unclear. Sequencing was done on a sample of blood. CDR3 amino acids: CASSFGLRYTF. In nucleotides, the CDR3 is TGTGCCAGCAGTTTCGGGTTGAGGTACACCTTC.